Below, one T cell receptor (beta chain) is given with its context. The entry originates in a study of T cell changes during pregnancy in multiple sclerosis. The table came from immunoSEQ multiplex PCR; TCRdb's copy has only in-frame clones and leaves some out. The sample includes more than 55,000 clones, 90% to 95% of them seen just once. The clonotype was recovered from a female donor with multiple sclerosis, enrolled in a pregnancy study. The sequencing used CD8+ T cells from peripheral blood mononuclear cells, collected in the third trimester of pregnancy.

CDR3: CASSMRRVQGSYEQYF. The CDR3 coding sequence is TGTGCCAGTAGTATGAGAAGAGTCCAGGGCTCCTACGAGCAGTACTTC. V usage is TRBV19 and J usage is TRBJ2-7, with D possibly matching TRBD1 (5 bases). CDR1 and CDR2 (germline): LNHDA, SQIVND (reference sequence). This CDR3 is 16 amino acids long. V was shortened by 3 bases and J by 0 bases, with 15 bases between the two germline ends.